This T cell receptor (beta chain) was sequenced during a study of CD8+CD57+ T cells in acquired aplastic anemia. The germline V and J ends were trimmed by 2 bases and 9 bases, with 11 bases remaining between them. CDR3 length: 12 amino acids. The germline CDR1 and CDR2 sequences are SEHNR and FQNEAQ (reference sequence). For CDR3 and TCR beta VDJ profiling, genomic DNA was the template used. TCRdb reprocessed the reads via MiXCR and lists one record per CDR3 protein. The sample lists 150,000 to 200,000 distinct CDR3 sequences, approximately 44% seen once, with 1.1% in the top ten. The sequenced sample consisted of sorted CD4+, CD8+, or CD8+CD57+ T cells (not recorded which) from PBMCs. This TCR was sampled from a human donor in good health. V and J are TRBV7-9 and TRBJ2-7; no clear D. The CDR3: CASSLRTLRQYF. Written as DNA, the CDR3 is TGTGCCAGCAGCTTAAGGACCTTGCGGCAGTACTTC. The variable domain in full, completed from reference TRBV7-9 and TRBJ2-7, reads DTGVSQNPRHKITKRGQNVTFRCDPISEHNRLYWYRQTLGQGPEFLTYFQNEAQLEKSRLLSDRFSAERPKGSFSTLEIQRTEQGDSAMYLCASSLRTLRQYFGPGTRLTVT.